Listed below are T cell receptor beta chains from one sample, sequenced in a study of response to subunit inactivated influenza vaccine. Each CDR3 protein gets one entry after TCRdb re-called the RT-PCR reads with MiXCR. The table includes 500,000 to 650,000 distinct CDR3 sequences, under 9% detected once. The input for sequencing was PBMCs from blood, taken less than 30 months after vaccination. The receptors originated from a man aged 50 to 75 who received an inactivated influenza vaccine. The CDR3 runs from the conserved cysteine through the conserved F or W. D genes are given only for firm matches. Some rows mark clone size as missing; the rest say once, few, many or name a class of expanded clone.

j_gene: TRBJ2-2; abundance: -; v_gene: TRBV3-1; d_gene: -; CDR3nt: TGTGCCAGCAGCCAAGCTCTTGGAGGGGGGAACACCGGGGAGCTGTTTTTT; CDR3aa: CASSQALGGGNTGELFF
j_gene: TRBJ2-1; abundance: few; v_gene: TRBV5-1; d_gene: -; CDR3nt: TGCGCCAGCAGCTTGGTGGGCTACGGAAGCTACAATGAGCAGTTCTTC; CDR3aa: CASSLVGYGSYNEQFF
j_gene: TRBJ1-1; abundance: -; v_gene: TRBV6-1; d_gene: TRBD1; CDR3nt: TGTGCCAGCAGTGCACGACAGGGAAGGAACACTGAAGCTTTCTTT; CDR3aa: CASSARQGRNTEAFF
j_gene: TRBJ1-5; abundance: -; v_gene: TRBV20-1; d_gene: TRBD1; CDR3nt: TGCAGTGCTAGGGCAGGGGGGATCAATCAGCCCCAGCATTTT; CDR3aa: CSARAGGINQPQHF
j_gene: TRBJ2-1; abundance: many; v_gene: TRBV7-2; d_gene: TRBD1; CDR3nt: TGTGCCAGCAGCTTTGGGACAGGGGGCCGCAATGAGCAGTTCTTC; CDR3aa: CASSFGTGGRNEQFF
j_gene: TRBJ2-3; abundance: -; v_gene: TRBV18; d_gene: -; CDR3nt: TGTGCCAGCTCACGAGAGTCAACCTTTACAGATACGCAGTATTTT; CDR3aa: CASSRESTFTDTQYF
j_gene: TRBJ2-7; abundance: few; v_gene: TRBV30; d_gene: -; CDR3nt: TGTGCCGCCGGGGGCCTGGCCTTGGAGCAGTACTTC; CDR3aa: CAAGGLALEQYF
j_gene: TRBJ2-3; abundance: many; v_gene: TRBV7-9; d_gene: -; CDR3nt: TGTGCCAGCAGCCTTCGGACCGTATCCACAGATACGCAGTATTTT; CDR3aa: CASSLRTVSTDTQYF
j_gene: TRBJ2-1; abundance: -; v_gene: TRBV6-5; d_gene: -; CDR3nt: TGTGCCAGCAGTTACATGCCAGGGAGCTCCTACAATGAGCAGTTCTTC; CDR3aa: CASSYMPGSSYNEQFF
j_gene: TRBJ2-5; abundance: -; v_gene: TRBV20-1; d_gene: -; CDR3nt: TGCAGTGCTAATCCAGCGGTGGAGACCCAGTACTTC; CDR3aa: CSANPAVETQYF
j_gene: TRBJ2-1; abundance: many; v_gene: TRBV10-2; d_gene: TRBD2; CDR3nt: TGCGCCAGCAGTCAATGGACTAGCTCCTACAATGAGCAGTTCTTC; CDR3aa: CASSQWTSSYNEQFF
j_gene: TRBJ1-3; abundance: few; v_gene: TRBV10-3; d_gene: -; CDR3nt: TGTGCCATCAGTGAAGGGGGTACTGGAAACACCATATATTTT; CDR3aa: CAISEGGTGNTIYF
j_gene: TRBJ2-1; abundance: many; v_gene: TRBV12-3/TRBV12-4; d_gene: -; CDR3nt: TGTGCCAGCAGTTTAGTCGAGACAGGCAATGACAATGAGCAGTTCTTC; CDR3aa: CASSLVETGNDNEQFF
j_gene: TRBJ1-1; abundance: few; v_gene: TRBV20-1; d_gene: TRBD1; CDR3nt: TGCAGTGAGATGGGACAGAAGAAAGGTGAAGCTTTCTTT; CDR3aa: CSEMGQKKGEAFF
j_gene: TRBJ2-3; abundance: -; v_gene: TRBV7-2; d_gene: -; CDR3nt: TGTGCCAGCAGCTTAACGTACAGAGCAGATACGCAGTATTTT; CDR3aa: CASSLTYRADTQYF
j_gene: TRBJ2-4; abundance: -; v_gene: TRBV19; d_gene: -; CDR3nt: TGTGCCAGTAGGATTCAGAGGGGAGGAGAAAACATTCAGTACTTC; CDR3aa: CASRIQRGGENIQYF
j_gene: TRBJ2-1; abundance: -; v_gene: TRBV7-6; d_gene: TRBD1; CDR3nt: TGTGCCAGCAGCTTAAGCGGGACAGGGGTTCTAAATGAGCAGTTCTTC; CDR3aa: CASSLSGTGVLNEQFF
j_gene: TRBJ2-3; abundance: -; v_gene: TRBV27; d_gene: -; CDR3nt: TGTGCCAGCAGTTTCCAGGGACAGTTCCTCGGCGGGAGTGGCACAGATACGCAGTATTTT; CDR3aa: CASSFQGQFLGGSGTDTQYF
j_gene: TRBJ2-1; abundance: -; v_gene: TRBV11-3; d_gene: -; CDR3nt: TGTGCCAGCAGTCATTCCTCTCTCTACAATGAGCAGTTCTTC; CDR3aa: CASSHSSLYNEQFF
j_gene: TRBJ1-2; abundance: few; v_gene: TRBV12-3/TRBV12-4; d_gene: -; CDR3nt: TGTGCCAGCAGCCCGTACCAGGGGATTAAGAACTATGGCTACACCTTC; CDR3aa: CASSPYQGIKNYGYTF
j_gene: TRBJ2-3; abundance: few; v_gene: TRBV20-1; d_gene: TRBD2; CDR3nt: TGCAGTGCCTCCGGGACTAGCGGTCGTACAGATACGCAGTATTTT; CDR3aa: CSASGTSGRTDTQYF
j_gene: TRBJ1-2; abundance: many; v_gene: TRBV7-2; d_gene: -; CDR3nt: TGTGCCAGCAGCTTAGAGTATATAAAGGACTATGGCTACACCTTC; CDR3aa: CASSLEYIKDYGYTF
j_gene: TRBJ1-2; abundance: few; v_gene: TRBV28; d_gene: -; CDR3nt: TGTGCCAGCAGCGAGACAGGAAATAACTATGGCTACACCTTC; CDR3aa: CASSETGNNYGYTF
j_gene: TRBJ2-1; abundance: -; v_gene: TRBV7-2; d_gene: -; CDR3nt: TGTGCCAGCAGCTTAAACCGGGCCACTGAGCAGTTCTTC; CDR3aa: CASSLNRATEQFF
j_gene: TRBJ2-1; abundance: -; v_gene: TRBV7-2; d_gene: -; CDR3nt: TGTGCCAGCAGCTTAGCAGGGAACCGGGACTACAATGAGCAGTTCTTC; CDR3aa: CASSLAGNRDYNEQFF
j_gene: TRBJ1-2; abundance: few; v_gene: TRBV4-2; d_gene: -; CDR3nt: TGTGCCAGCAGCCAAGAGTACATCGGGGGTAACTATGGCTACACCTTC; CDR3aa: CASSQEYIGGNYGYTF
j_gene: TRBJ2-3; abundance: few; v_gene: TRBV7-9; d_gene: -; CDR3nt: TGTGCCAGCAGCCCTCCGGGGGAGCGGCTTCAAGATACGCAGTATTTT; CDR3aa: CASSPPGERLQDTQYF
j_gene: TRBJ2-6; abundance: -; v_gene: TRBV5-5; d_gene: -; CDR3nt: TGTGCCAGCAGCTTGGGACCAGACTCTGGGGCCAACGTCCTGACTTTC; CDR3aa: CASSLGPDSGANVLTF
j_gene: TRBJ2-1; abundance: many; v_gene: TRBV2; d_gene: -; CDR3nt: TGTGCCAGCAGTTATACCCCGCAGCAGTTCTTC; CDR3aa: CASSYTPQQFF
j_gene: TRBJ2-5; abundance: many; v_gene: TRBV12-3/TRBV12-4; d_gene: TRBD2; CDR3nt: TGTGCCAGCAGCATGTCTAGCGGGGGGGCGGAGACCCAGTACTTC; CDR3aa: CASSMSSGGAETQYF
j_gene: TRBJ2-3; abundance: -; v_gene: TRBV12-3/TRBV12-4; d_gene: TRBD2; CDR3nt: TGTGCCAGCAGTTCGGGACTAGCGGAGGCAGATACGCAGTATTTT; CDR3aa: CASSSGLAEADTQYF